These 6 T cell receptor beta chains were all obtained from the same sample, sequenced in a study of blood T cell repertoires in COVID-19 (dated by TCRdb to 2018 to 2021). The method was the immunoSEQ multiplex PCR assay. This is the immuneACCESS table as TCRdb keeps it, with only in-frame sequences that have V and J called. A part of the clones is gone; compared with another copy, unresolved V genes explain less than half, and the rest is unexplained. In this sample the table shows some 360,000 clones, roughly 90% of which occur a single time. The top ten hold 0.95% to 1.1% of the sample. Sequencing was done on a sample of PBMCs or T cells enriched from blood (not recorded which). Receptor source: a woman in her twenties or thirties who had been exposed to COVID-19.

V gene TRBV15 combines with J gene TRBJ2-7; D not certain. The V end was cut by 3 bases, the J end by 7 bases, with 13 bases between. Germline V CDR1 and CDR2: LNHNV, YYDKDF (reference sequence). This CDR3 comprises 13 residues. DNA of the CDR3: TGTGCCACCAGCAGGACTGGCTCGCGAGAGCAGTACTTC. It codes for CATSRTGSREQYF.

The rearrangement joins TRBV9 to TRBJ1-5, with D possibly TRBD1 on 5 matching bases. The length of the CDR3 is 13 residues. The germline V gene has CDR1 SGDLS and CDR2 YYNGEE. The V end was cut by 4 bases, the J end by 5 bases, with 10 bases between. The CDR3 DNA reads TGTGCCAGCAGCCCAGGGTGGGATCAGCCCCAGCATTTT. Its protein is CASSPGWDQPQHF.

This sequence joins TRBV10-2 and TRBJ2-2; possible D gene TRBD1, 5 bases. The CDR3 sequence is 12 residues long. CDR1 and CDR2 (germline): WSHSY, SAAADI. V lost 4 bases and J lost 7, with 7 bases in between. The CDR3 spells CASSGTFGELFF. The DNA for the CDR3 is TGCGCCAGCAGTGGGACATTCGGGGAGCTGTTTTTT.

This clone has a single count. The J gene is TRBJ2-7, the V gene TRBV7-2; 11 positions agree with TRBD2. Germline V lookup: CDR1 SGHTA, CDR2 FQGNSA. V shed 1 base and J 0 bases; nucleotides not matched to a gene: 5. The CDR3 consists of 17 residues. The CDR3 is CASSLGGTSGISYEQYF. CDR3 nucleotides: TGTGCCAGCAGCTTAGGAGGGACTAGCGGTATCTCCTACGAGCAGTACTTC.

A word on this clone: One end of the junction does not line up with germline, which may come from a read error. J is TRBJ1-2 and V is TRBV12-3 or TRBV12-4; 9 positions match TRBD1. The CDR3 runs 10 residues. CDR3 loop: CASSTGTGLF. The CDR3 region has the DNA TGTGCCAGCAGTACCGGGACAGGGCTCTTC.

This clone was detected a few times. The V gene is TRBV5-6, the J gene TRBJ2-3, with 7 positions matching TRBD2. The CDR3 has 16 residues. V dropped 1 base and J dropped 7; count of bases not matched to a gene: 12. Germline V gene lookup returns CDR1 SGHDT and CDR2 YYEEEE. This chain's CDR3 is CASSLLGAGALYTQYF. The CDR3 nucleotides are TGTGCCAGCAGCTTGTTAGGGGCGGGAGCCCTTTATACGCAGTATTTT. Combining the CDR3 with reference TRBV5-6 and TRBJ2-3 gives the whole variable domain DAGVTQSPTHLIKTRGQQVTLRCSPKSGHDTVSWYQQALGQGPQFIFQYYEEEERQRGNFPDRFSGHQFPNYSSELNVNALLLGDSALYLCASSLLGAGALYTQYFGPGTRLTVL.